Below are 9 T cell receptor beta chains sequenced from a single sample in a study of PD-L1 blockade in urothelial cancer (dated by TCRdb to 2015 to 2018). Libraries were constructed by the immunoSEQ multiplex PCR assay. This immuneACCESS table, as held by TCRdb, lists in-frame sequences with V and J called but not all clones. Of the missing ones, under half trace to an unresolved V gene in checked studies; the others have no known cause. In this sample the table shows 100,000 to 150,000 clones, around 86% of which occur a single time. Roughly 2.4% of the sample lies in the top ten. Sample time point, as interpreted from the label and publication: peripheral blood 6 weeks after treatment start. Here the sequenced sample was PBMCs, taken around atezolizumab (anti-PD-L1) treatment. Every receptor here comes from a man aged 50 to 60 with urothelial cancer.

V and J are TRBV27 and TRBJ2-7; 9 nucleotides agree with TRBD2. Germline lookup yields CDR1 MNHEY and CDR2 SMNVEV (reference sequence). The CDR3 runs 15 residues. Germline trimming cut 8 bases from V and 3 bases from J; bases unmatched to any gene: 11. The CDR3 loop is CASRAGGPSFYEQYF. DNA of the CDR3: TGTGCCAGCCGGGCGGGAGGGCCTTCATTCTACGAGCAGTACTTC.

The chain carries TRBV2 and TRBJ2-7; a weak D match, TRBD2 (7 bases). The CDR3 is 13 residues long. Germline CDR1 is SNHLY and CDR2 is FYNNEI. The CDR3 region is CAARGGYSYEQYF. In DNA form, the CDR3 reads TGTGCAGCAAGGGGGGGGTACTCCTACGAGCAGTACTTC.

This chain uses TRBV15 with TRBJ2-3, with a possible D match to TRBD1 (6 bases). The length of the CDR3 is 13 residues. Per germline, CDR1 LNHNV and CDR2 YYDKDF (reference sequence). Trimming took 3 bases from V and 7 from J, leaving 11 bases between them. The CDR3 DNA follows: TGTGCCACCAGCAGTATGGGGGCTAATACGCAGTATTTT. Translated, it gives CATSSMGANTQYF. Combining the CDR3 with reference TRBV15 and TRBJ2-3 gives the whole variable domain DAMVIQNPRYQVTQFGKPVTLSCSQTLNHNVMYWYQQKSSQAPKLLFHYYDKDFNNEADTPDNFQSRRPNTSFCFLDIRSPGLGDTAMYLCATSSMGANTQYFGPGTRLTVL.

This clone was seen more than once but under ten times. V and J are TRBV5-1 and TRBJ2-2; the match to TRBD1 covers 9 bases. CDR3 length equals 14 residues. Germline lookup yields CDR1 SGHRS and CDR2 YFSETQ. The V and J ends lost 7 bases and 7 bases, in that order; junction bases with no gene match: 8. The CDR3 spells CASSRTGVNGELFF. The CDR3 DNA follows: TGCGCCAGCTCGAGGACAGGGGTTAACGGGGAGCTGTTTTTT.

V gene TRBV5-1 combines with J gene TRBJ2-1, with TRBD1 matching 10 bases. The CDR3 is 15 residues long. Germline lookup yields CDR1 SGHRS and CDR2 YFSETQ. V shed 2 bases and J 6 bases; nucleotides not matched to a gene: 5. CDR3 residues: CASSLPGTGANEQFF. In nucleotides, the CDR3 is TGCGCCAGCAGCTTACCGGGGACAGGGGCCAATGAGCAGTTCTTC.

The chain is built from TRBV28 and TRBJ2-3, with 7 bases lining up with TRBD2. The CDR3 extends over 13 amino acids. With 4 bases clipped from V and 3 bases from J, the junction kept 1 base outside the gene matches. The germline CDR1 and CDR2 sequences are MDHEN and SYDVKM. The CDR3 DNA reads as TGTGCCAGCAGTTCACTAGCGACAGATACGCAGTATTTT. Translation gives CASSSLATDTQYF.

The rearrangement links TRBV4-1 to TRBJ2-3, with TRBD2 matching 10 bases. The CDR3 is 16 residues long. Trimming at V came to 6 bases and at J to 2 bases, leaving 8 bases not matched to a gene. Germline assignment: CDR1 MGHRA and CDR2 YSYEKL. CDR3 sequence (DNA): TGCGCCAGCAGACTCCACGGGACTAGCGCCACAGATACGCAGTATTTT. It encodes CASRLHGTSATDTQYF.

The rearrangement uses TRBV27 and TRBJ1-2, with 7 bases fitting TRBD1. V lost 4 bases, J lost 9 bases, and 8 bases stayed unmatched. Germline CDR1 reads MNHEY; CDR2 reads SMNVEV (reference sequence). This CDR3 has 13 residues. In DNA form, the CDR3 reads TGTGCCAGCAGTTGGGGACAGAACTCTCGCTACACCTTC. It translates to CASSWGQNSRYTF.

J is TRBJ2-7 and V is TRBV29-1, with TRBD2 matching over 8 bases. V trimming: 4 bases; J trimming: 2 bases; junction bases outside the gene matches: 10. Germline loops: CDR1 SQVTM, CDR2 ANQGSEA. The CDR3 spans 15 residues. CDR3 sequence (DNA): TGCAGCGTTGCCCCCCGGGTAGCGGGGACCTACGAGCAGTACTTC. Translation: CSVAPRVAGTYEQYF.